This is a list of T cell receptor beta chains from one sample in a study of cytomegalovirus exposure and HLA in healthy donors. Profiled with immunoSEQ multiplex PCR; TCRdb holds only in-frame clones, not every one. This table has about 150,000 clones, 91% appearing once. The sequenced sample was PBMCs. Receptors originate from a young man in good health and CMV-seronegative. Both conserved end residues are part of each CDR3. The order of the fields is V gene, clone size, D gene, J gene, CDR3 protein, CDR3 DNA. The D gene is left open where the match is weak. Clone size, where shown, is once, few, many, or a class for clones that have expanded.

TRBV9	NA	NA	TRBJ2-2	CASSPNTGELFF	TGTGCCAGCAGCCCAAACACCGGGGAGCTGTTTTTT
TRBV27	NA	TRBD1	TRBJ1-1	CASSLLTGMNTEAFF	TGTGCCAGCAGTTTACTGACAGGGATGAACACTGAAGCTTTCTTT
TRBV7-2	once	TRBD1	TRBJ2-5	CASSYGTAETQYF	TGTGCCAGCAGCTACGGGACAGCGGAGACCCAGTACTTC
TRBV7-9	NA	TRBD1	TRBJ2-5	CASSPGTGQETQYF	TGTGCCAGCAGCCCCGGGACAGGTCAAGAGACCCAGTACTTC
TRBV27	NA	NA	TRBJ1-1	CASSLQAQGTEAFF	TGTGCCAGCAGTCTGCAGGCCCAGGGGACTGAAGCTTTCTTT
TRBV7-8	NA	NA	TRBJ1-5	CASSLADYQPQHF	TGTGCCAGCAGCTTAGCGGACTATCAGCCCCAGCATTTT
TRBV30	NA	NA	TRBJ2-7	CAWSVRQATYEQYF	TGTGCCTGGAGTGTACGTCAGGCCACCTACGAGCAGTACTTC
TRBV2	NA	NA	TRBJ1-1	CASSEGRGNTEAFF	TGTGCCAGCAGTGAAGGGAGGGGGAACACTGAAGCTTTCTTT
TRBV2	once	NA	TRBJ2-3	CASSAYTDTQYF	TGTGCCAGCAGCGCGTACACAGATACGCAGTATTTT
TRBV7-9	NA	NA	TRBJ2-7	CASSHPLRGSEYEQYF	TGTGCCAGCAGCCACCCGTTAAGGGGCTCCGAGTACGAGCAGTACTTC
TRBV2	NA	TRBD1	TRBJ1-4	CASRHGTGDEKLFF	TGTGCCAGCCGGCATGGGACAGGGGATGAAAAACTGTTTTTT
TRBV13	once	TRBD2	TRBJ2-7	CASSLGSLAGFYEQYF	TGTGCCAGCAGCTTAGGTTCGCTAGCGGGATTTTACGAGCAGTACTTC
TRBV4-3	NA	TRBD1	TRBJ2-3	CASSQAGGGPDTQYF	TGCGCCAGCAGCCAAGCAGGGGGCGGACCAGATACGCAGTATTTT